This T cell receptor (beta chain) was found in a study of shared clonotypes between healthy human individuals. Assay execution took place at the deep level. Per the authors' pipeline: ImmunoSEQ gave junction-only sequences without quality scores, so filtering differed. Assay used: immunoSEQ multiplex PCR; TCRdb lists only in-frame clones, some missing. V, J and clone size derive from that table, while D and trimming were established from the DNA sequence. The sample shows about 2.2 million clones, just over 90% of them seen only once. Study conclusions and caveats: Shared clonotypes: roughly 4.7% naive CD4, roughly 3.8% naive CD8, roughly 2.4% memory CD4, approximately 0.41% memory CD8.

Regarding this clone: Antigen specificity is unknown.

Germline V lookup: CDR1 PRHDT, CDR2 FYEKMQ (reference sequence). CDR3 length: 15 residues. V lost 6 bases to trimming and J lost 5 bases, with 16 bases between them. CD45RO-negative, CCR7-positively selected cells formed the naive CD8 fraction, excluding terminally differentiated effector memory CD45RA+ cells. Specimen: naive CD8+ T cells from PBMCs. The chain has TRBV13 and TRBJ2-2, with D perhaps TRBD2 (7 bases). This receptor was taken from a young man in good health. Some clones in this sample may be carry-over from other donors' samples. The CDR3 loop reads CASSRGGPFTGELFF. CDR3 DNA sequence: TGTGCCAGCAGTAGGGGGGGACCCTTTACCGGGGAGCTGTTTTTT.